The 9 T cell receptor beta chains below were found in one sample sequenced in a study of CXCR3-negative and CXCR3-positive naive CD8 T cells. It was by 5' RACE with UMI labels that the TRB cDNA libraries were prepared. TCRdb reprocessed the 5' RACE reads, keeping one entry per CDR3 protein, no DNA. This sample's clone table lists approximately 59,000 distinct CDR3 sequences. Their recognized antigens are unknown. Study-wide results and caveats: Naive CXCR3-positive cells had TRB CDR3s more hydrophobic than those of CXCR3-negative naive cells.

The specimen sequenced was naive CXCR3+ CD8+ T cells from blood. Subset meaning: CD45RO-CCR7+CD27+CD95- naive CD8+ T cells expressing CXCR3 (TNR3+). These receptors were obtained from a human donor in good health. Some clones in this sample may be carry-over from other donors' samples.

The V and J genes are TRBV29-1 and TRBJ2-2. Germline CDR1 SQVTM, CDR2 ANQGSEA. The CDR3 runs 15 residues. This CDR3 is CSAETFGSNTGELFF.

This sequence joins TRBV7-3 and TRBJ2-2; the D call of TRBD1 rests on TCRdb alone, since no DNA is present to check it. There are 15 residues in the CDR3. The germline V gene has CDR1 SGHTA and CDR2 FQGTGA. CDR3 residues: CASSSLRGDTGELFF.

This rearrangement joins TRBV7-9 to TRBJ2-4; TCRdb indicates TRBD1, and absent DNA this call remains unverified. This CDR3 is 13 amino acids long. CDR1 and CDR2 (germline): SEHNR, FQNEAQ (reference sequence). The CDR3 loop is CASSLIGVDIQYF.

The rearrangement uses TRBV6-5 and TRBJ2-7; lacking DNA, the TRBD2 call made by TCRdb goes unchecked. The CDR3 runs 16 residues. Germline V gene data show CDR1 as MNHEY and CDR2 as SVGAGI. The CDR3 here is CASSHLEGRISYEQYF.

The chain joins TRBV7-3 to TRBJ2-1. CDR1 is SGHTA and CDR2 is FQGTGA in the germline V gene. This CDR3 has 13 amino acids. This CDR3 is CASSLLEHNEQFF.

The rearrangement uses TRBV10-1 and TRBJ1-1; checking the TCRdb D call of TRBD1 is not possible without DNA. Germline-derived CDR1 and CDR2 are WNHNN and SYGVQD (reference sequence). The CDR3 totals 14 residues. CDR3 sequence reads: CASSESTRGTEAFF.

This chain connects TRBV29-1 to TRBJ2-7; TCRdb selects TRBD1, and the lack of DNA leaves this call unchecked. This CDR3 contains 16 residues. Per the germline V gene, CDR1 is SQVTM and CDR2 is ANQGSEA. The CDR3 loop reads CSVEEGGVGEAYEQYF.

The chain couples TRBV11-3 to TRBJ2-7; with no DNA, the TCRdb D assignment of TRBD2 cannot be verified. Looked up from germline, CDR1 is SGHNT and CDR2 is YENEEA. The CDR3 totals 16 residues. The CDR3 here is CASSPEEGPGDYEQYF.

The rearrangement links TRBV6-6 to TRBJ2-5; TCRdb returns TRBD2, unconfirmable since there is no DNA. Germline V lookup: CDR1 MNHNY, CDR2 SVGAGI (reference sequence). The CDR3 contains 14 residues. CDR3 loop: CASTQTSGQETQYF.